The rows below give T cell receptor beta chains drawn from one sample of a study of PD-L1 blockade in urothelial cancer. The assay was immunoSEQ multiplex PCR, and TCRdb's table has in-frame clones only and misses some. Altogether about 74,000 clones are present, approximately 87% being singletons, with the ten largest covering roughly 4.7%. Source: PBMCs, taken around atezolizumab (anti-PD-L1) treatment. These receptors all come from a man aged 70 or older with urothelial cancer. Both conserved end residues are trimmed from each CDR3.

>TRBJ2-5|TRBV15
ATSGGLEETQY
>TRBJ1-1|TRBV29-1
SVEDLWDRKVTNTEAF
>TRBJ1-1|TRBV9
ASSVVMANTEAF
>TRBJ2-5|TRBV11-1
ASSQDRGETQY
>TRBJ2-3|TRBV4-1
ASSQITGDSTNTQY
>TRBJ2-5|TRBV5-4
ASSSLGADQETQY
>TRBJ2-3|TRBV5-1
ASSSSLLAGVPDTQY
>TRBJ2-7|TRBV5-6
ASSLALGQVAYEQY
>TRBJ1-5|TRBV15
ATSRGVSPAQH
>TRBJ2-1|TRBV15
ATRQGGEQF
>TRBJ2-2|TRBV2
ASRSGLGEYRELF
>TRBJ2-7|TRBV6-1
ASSEAGRGSYEQY
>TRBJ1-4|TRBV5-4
ASSVDGQMQGEKLF
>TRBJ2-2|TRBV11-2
ASSPSYTGELF
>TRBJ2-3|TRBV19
ASSIGGADTQY
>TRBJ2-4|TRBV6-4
ASSELAGSVLY
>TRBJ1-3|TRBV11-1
ASSWAGSGNTIY
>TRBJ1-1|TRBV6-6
ASRDDRVVLNTEAF
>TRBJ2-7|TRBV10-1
ASSEREHFRPYEQY
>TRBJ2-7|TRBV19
ASSISRDRGSPYEQY
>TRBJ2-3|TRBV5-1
ASSQGMEAVTQY